The T cell receptor (beta chain) under discussion was sequenced for a study of cytotoxic CD8 clonotypes in ibrutinib-treated CLL. Overall study context: Responses: around 25 partial, 2 complete; after median around 64 months, around 14 stayed remitted, about twelve progressed.

To note about this clone: Its antigen is unidentified.

Unmatched junction bases numbered 15, after V lost 8 bases and J lost 5 bases. The CDR3 runs 16 residues. Germline V gene sequence: CDR1 SNHLY, CDR2 FYNNEI. Assay: immunoSEQ multiplex PCR; the TCRdb copy retains only in-frame clones and omits some. The sample lists hundreds of thousands of clones, approximately 67% occurring once. Study-level results: For progressing versus sustained-remission patients, sampling times were not the same. Researchers report that baseline clonality outpaced age-matched healthy donors and tracked circulating CD8+ T-cell counts.

The sequence was obtained from a human donor with chronic lymphocytic leukemia. This chain connects TRBV2 to TRBJ2-5; 9 nucleotides align to TRBD1. This specimen was PBMCs, taken after 36 months of ibrutinib treatment. CDR3 bases: TGTGCCAGCCCGCTGCGGGGGACAGGGTTGATGGAGACCCAGTACTTC. It encodes CASPLRGTGLMETQYF.